A selection of T cell receptor beta chains follows, all from one sample in a study of blood T cell repertoires in COVID-19. Profiling relied on immunoSEQ multiplex PCR, and the TCRdb table lists in-frame clones only, not all of them. The sample holds more than 65,000 clones, roughly 82% seen once. The sample consisted of peripheral blood. Receptors were obtained from a woman aged 80 or over with acute or convalescent COVID-19. The CDR3 runs from the conserved cysteine through the conserved F or W. The order of the fields is CDR3 protein, CDR3 length, V gene.

cdr3_aa: CASSRQGNTEAFF; cdr3_length: 13; v_call: TRBV7-9
cdr3_aa: CASSELNYEQYF; cdr3_length: 12; v_call: TRBV10-2
cdr3_aa: CASSRRDRGQETQYF; cdr3_length: 15; v_call: TRBV5-4
cdr3_aa: CASSSHRSENYGYTF; cdr3_length: 15; v_call: TRBV19
cdr3_aa: CASSYSRQGSDIQYF; cdr3_length: 15; v_call: TRBV6-5
cdr3_aa: CASSDSGESSGSVDTQYF; cdr3_length: 18; v_call: TRBV6-4
cdr3_aa: CASSFRWDRGPDTQYF; cdr3_length: 16; v_call: TRBV19
cdr3_aa: CASSMTGNLYGYTF; cdr3_length: 14; v_call: TRBV19
cdr3_aa: CASSRRTPTNYGYTF; cdr3_length: 15; v_call: TRBV6-5
cdr3_aa: CASSLDRAGTGELFF; cdr3_length: 15; v_call: TRBV7-7
cdr3_aa: CASSLGLAGVEQYF; cdr3_length: 14; v_call: TRBV6-5
cdr3_aa: CASSLQGTTNTGELFF; cdr3_length: 16; v_call: TRBV5-1
cdr3_aa: CAWSAPGVNQPQHF; cdr3_length: 14; v_call: TRBV30
cdr3_aa: CASSVTQGSGNTIYF; cdr3_length: 15; v_call: TRBV9
cdr3_aa: CASSLSAGRGYTF; cdr3_length: 13; v_call: TRBV11-2
cdr3_aa: CASQRPGSYEQYF; cdr3_length: 13; v_call: TRBV6-5
cdr3_aa: CASSFDRDTEAFF; cdr3_length: 13; v_call: TRBV28
cdr3_aa: CASSIGNTGFETQYF; cdr3_length: 15; v_call: TRBV19
cdr3_aa: CASSPLGTGKSPLHF; cdr3_length: 15; v_call: TRBV6-5
cdr3_aa: CASSFRDFPTYEQYF; cdr3_length: 15; v_call: TRBV19
cdr3_aa: CASHDGDGSRHEQFF; cdr3_length: 15; v_call: TRBV6-6
cdr3_aa: CSVGLAGGSYNEQFF; cdr3_length: 15; v_call: TRBV29-1
cdr3_aa: CASSLRTSGRGRGANVLTF; cdr3_length: 19; v_call: TRBV5-6
cdr3_aa: CASSLRGTSTDTQYF; cdr3_length: 15; v_call: TRBV5-6
cdr3_aa: CASSTLAGDRETQYF; cdr3_length: 15; v_call: TRBV19
cdr3_aa: CASSVWTQNSPLHF; cdr3_length: 14; v_call: TRBV5-1
cdr3_aa: CASSILAGVNEQFF; cdr3_length: 14; v_call: TRBV21-1
cdr3_aa: CASSVAAEDTQYF; cdr3_length: 13; v_call: TRBV9